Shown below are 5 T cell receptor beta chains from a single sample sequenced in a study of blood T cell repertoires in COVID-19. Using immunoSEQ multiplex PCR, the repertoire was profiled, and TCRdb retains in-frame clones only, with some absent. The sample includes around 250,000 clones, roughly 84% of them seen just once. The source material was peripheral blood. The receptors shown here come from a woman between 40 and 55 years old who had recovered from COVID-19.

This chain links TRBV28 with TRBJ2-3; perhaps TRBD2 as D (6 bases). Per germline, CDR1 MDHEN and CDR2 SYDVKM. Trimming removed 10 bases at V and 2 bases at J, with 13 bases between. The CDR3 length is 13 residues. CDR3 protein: CATQGGITDTQYF. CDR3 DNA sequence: TGTGCCACCCAGGGAGGAATCACAGATACGCAGTATTTT. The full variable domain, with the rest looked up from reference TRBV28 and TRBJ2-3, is DVKVTQSSRYLVKRTGEKVFLECVQDMDHENMFWYRQDPGLGLRLIYFSYDVKMKEKGDIPEGYSVSREKKERFSLILESASTNQTSMYLCATQGGITDTQYFGPGTRLTVL.

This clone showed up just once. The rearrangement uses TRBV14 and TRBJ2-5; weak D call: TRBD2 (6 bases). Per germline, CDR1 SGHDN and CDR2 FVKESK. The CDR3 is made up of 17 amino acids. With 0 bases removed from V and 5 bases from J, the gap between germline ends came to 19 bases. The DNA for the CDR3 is TGTGCCAGCAGCCAAGATACCTGGGCGGGGCCGGGGGAGACCCAGTACTTC. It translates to CASSQDTWAGPGETQYF.

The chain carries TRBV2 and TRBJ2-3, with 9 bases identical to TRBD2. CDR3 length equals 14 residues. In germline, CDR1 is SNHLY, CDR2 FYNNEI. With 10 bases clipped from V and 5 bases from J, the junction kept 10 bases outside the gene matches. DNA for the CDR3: TGTGCCACTCTGAGTAGCGGGGGCGGAGATACGCAGTATTTT. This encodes CATLSSGGGDTQYF.

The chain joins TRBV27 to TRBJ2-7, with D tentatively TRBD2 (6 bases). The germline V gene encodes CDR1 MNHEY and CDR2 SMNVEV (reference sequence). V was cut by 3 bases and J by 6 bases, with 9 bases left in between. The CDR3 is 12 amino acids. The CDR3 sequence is CASSFGGVEQYF. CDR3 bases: TGTGCCAGCAGTTTCGGGGGTGTCGAGCAGTACTTC.

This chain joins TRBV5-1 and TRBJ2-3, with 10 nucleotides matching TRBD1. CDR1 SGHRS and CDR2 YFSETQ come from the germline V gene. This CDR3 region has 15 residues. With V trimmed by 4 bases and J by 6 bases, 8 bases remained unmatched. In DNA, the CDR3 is TGCGCCAGCAGCCACCGGGACAGGGGATTGGATACGCAGTATTTT. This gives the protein CASSHRDRGLDTQYF.